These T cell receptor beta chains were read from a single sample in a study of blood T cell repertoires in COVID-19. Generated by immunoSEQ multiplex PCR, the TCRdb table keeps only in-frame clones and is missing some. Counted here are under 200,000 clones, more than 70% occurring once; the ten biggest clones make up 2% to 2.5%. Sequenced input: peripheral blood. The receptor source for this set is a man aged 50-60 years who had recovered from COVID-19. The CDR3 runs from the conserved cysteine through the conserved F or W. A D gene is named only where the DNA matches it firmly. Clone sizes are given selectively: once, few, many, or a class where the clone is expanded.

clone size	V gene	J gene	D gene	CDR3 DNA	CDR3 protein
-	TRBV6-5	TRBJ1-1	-	TGTGCCACCCAGGTTCCGGGGGAAGCTTTCTTT	CATQVPGEAFF
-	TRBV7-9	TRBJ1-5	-	TGTGCCAGCAGCTTATCAGGGGATAGCAATCAGCCCCAGCATTTT	CASSLSGDSNQPQHF
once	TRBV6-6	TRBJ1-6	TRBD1	TGTGCCAGCAGTCCGGGACAGGGCAACCCGGGGTCACCCCTCCACTTT	CASSPGQGNPGSPLHF
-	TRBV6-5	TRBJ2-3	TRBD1	TGTGCCAGCAGTTACTCAAGGGGGCCGGGAGATACGCAGTATTTT	CASSYSRGPGDTQYF
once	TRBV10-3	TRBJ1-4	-	TGTGCCATCAAATCGGGGACTAATGAAAAACTGTTTTTT	CAIKSGTNEKLFF
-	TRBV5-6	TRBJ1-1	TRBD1	TGTGCCAGCAGCTGGGGGACCCCGACAGGGGCGAACACTGAAGCTTTCTTT	CASSWGTPTGANTEAFF
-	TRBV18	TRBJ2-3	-	TGTGCCAGCTCACCAATAGAGGCAGATACGCAGTATTTT	CASSPIEADTQYF
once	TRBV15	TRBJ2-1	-	TGTGCCACCAGCAGAAGGAGGGGAAGCTCCTACAATGAGCAGTTCTTC	CATSRRRGSSYNEQFF
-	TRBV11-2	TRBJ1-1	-	TGTGCCAGCAGCATGTCACAGGGTAAAACTGAAGCTTTCTTT	CASSMSQGKTEAFF
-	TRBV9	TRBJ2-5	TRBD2	TGTGCCAGCAGCGTAGGGGTTAGCGGGGCACAAGAGACCCAGTACTTC	CASSVGVSGAQETQYF
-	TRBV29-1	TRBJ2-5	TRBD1	TGCAGCGTGGAGGGGGTGACAGGGGGCGTAGAGACCCAGTACTTC	CSVEGVTGGVETQYF
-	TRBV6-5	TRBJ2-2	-	TGTGCCAGCAACTCAGCGGTGGGCGGCACCGGGGAGCTGTTTTTT	CASNSAVGGTGELFF
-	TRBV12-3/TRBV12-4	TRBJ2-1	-	TGTGCCAGCAGTTCCGGGTATGAGCAGTTCTTC	CASSSGYEQFF
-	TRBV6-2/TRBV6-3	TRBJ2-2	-	TGTGCCAGCAGTTACTCGATCTGGCCTGTGAACACCGGGGAGCTGTTTTTT	CASSYSIWPVNTGELFF